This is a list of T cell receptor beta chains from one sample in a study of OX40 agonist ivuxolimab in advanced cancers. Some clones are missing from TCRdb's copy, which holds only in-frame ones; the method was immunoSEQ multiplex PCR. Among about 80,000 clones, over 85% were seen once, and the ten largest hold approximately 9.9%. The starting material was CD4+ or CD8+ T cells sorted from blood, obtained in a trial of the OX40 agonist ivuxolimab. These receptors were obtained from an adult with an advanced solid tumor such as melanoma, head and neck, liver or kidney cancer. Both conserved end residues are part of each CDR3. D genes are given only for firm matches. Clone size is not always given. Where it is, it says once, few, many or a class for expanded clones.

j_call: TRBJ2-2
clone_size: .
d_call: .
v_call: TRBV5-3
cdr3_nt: TGTGCCAGAAGCTTGGCCGGGGCAGGAGGTAAGCTGTTTTTT
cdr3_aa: CARSLAGAGGKLFF

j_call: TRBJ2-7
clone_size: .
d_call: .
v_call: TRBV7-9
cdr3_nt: TGTGCCAGCAGCCCCCCTTATTATTCGCGGAGTTCGTACGAGCAGTACTTC
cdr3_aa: CASSPPYYSRSSYEQYF

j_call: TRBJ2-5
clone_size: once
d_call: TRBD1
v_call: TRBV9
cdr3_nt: TGTGCCAGCAGCGTGGGACAGGGGGCTTTGGAGACCCAGTACTTC
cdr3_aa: CASSVGQGALETQYF

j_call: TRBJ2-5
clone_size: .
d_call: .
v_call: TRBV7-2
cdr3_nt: TGTGCCAGCAGCCGCCTGGGGACCCAGTACTTC
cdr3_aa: CASSRLGTQYF

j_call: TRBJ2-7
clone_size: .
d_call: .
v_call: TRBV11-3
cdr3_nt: TGTGCCAGCAGCTTGGAAGGACGGGGGCCCTACGAGCAGTACTTC
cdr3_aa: CASSLEGRGPYEQYF

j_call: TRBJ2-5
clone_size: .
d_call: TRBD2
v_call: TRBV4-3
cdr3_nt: TGCGCCAGCAGCCAAGAAGCGGGAGGGCCGGGAGAGACCCAGTACTTC
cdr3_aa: CASSQEAGGPGETQYF

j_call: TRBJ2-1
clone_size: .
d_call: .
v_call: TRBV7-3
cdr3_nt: TGTGCCAGCAGCTTTGTGGGGCCGGGCAATGAGCAGTTCTTC
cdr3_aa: CASSFVGPGNEQFF

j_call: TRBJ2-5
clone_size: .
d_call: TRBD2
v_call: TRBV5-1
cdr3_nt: TGCGCCAGCAGCTGGAGATCGGGACTAGCGGGGGAAGAGACCCAGTACTTC
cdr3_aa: CASSWRSGLAGEETQYF

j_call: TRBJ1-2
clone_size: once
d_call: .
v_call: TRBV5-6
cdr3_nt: TGTGCCAGCAGCTGGGGCGGGGGGTCCCCATATGGCTACACCTTC
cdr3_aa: CASSWGGGSPYGYTF

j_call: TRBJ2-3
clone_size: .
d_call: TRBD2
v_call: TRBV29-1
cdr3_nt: TGCAGCGTTGAAGGTGCGGGAGGGGGCACAGATACGCAGTATTTT
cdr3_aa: CSVEGAGGGTDTQYF

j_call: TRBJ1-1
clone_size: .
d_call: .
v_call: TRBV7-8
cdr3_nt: TGTGCCAGCAGCTACGAGGGGTACACTGAAGCTTTCTTT
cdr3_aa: CASSYEGYTEAFF

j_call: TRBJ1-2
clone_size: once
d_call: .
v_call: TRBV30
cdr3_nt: TGTGCCTGGAGTGTTAGGTCGCTTAGACGGACGTATGGCTACACCTTC
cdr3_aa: CAWSVRSLRRTYGYTF

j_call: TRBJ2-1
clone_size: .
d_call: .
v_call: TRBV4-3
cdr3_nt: TGCGCCAGCAGCCAGACTAGTTACAATGAGCAGTTCTTC
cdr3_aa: CASSQTSYNEQFF

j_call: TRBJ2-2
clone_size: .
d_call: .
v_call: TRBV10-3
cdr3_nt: TGTGCCATCAGTGAGCCGGGCCAGGGGATCGGGGAGCTGTTTTTT
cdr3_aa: CAISEPGQGIGELFF